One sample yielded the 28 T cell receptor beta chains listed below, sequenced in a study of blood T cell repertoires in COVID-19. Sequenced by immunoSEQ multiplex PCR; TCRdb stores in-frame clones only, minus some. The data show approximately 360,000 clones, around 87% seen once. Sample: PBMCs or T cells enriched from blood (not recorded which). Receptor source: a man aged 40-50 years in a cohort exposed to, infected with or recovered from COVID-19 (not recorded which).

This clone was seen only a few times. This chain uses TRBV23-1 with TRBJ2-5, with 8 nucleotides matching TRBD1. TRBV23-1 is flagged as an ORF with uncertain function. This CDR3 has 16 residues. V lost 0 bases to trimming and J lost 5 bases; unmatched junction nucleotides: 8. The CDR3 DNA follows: TGCGCCAGCAGTCAATCGGGACAGGAGGTCGGTGAGACCCAGTACTTC. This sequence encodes CASSQSGQEVGETQYF.

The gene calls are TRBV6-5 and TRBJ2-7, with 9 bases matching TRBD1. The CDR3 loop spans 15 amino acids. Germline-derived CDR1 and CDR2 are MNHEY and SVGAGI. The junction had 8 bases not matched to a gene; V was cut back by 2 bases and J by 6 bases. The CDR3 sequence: CASSYQTGGYLEQYF. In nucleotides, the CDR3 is TGTGCCAGCAGTTACCAGACAGGGGGATACCTCGAGCAGTACTTC.

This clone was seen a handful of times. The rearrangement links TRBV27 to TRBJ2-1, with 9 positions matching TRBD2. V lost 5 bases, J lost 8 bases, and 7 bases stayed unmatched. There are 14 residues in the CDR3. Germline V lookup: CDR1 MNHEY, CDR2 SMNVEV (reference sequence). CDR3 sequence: CASSAGGYWDEQFF. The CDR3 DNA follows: TGTGCCAGCAGTGCGGGAGGGTACTGGGATGAGCAGTTCTTC.

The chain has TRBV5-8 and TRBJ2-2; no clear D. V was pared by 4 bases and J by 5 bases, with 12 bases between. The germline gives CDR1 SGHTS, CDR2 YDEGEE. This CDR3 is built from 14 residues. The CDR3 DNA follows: TGTGCCAGCAGCCTATGGGTCAGGACCGGGGAGCTGTTTTTT. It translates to CASSLWVRTGELFF. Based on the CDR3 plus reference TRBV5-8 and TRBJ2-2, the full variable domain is EAGVTQSPTHLIKTRGQQATLRCSPISGHTSVYWYQQALGLGLQFLLWYDEGEERNRGNFPPRFSGRQFPNYSSELNVNALELEDSALYLCASSLWVRTGELFFGEGSRLTVL.

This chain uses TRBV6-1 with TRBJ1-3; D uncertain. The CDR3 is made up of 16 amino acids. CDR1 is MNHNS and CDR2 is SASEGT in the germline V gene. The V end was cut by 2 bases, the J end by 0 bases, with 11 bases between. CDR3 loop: CASSENGVNSGNTIYF. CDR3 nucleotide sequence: TGTGCCAGCAGTGAAAACGGGGTTAACTCTGGAAACACCATATATTTT.

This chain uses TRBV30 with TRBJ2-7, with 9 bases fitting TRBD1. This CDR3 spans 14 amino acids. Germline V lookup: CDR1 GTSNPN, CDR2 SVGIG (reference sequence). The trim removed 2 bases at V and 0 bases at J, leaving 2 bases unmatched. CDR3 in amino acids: CAWSRQGVSYEQYF. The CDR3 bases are TGTGCCTGGAGTAGACAGGGGGTCTCCTACGAGCAGTACTTC.

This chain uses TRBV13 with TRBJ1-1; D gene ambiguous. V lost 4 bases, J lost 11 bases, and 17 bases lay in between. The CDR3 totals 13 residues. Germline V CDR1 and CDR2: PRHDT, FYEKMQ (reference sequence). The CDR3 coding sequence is TGTGCCAGCAGCTCCGTTGGGGAGGTGGAGGCTTTCTTT. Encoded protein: CASSSVGEVEAFF.

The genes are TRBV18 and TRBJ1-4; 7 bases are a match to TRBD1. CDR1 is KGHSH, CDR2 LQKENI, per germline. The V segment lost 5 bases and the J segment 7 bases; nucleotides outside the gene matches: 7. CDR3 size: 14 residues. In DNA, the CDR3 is TGTGCCAGCTCATTACAGGGGACTCCTGAAAAACTGTTTTTT. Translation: CASSLQGTPEKLFF.

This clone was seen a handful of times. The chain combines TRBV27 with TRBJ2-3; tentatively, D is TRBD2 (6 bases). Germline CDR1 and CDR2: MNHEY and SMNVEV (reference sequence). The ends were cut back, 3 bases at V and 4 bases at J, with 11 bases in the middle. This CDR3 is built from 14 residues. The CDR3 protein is CASSFFGSADTQYF. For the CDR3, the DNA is TGTGCCAGCAGTTTTTTCGGGAGCGCAGATACGCAGTATTTT.

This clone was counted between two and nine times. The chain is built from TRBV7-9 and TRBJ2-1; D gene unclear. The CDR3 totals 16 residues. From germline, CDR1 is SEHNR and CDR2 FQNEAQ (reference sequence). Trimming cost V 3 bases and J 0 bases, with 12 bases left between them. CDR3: CASSLRIEDSYNEQFF. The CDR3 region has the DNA TGTGCCAGCAGCTTGAGGATTGAGGACTCCTACAATGAGCAGTTCTTC.

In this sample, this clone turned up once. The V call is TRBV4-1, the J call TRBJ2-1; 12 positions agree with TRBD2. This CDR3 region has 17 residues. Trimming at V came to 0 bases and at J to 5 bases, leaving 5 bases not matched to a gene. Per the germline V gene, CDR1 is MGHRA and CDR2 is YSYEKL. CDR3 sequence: CASSQEASGRADNEQFF. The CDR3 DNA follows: TGCGCCAGCAGCCAAGAAGCTAGCGGGAGGGCCGACAATGAGCAGTTCTTC.

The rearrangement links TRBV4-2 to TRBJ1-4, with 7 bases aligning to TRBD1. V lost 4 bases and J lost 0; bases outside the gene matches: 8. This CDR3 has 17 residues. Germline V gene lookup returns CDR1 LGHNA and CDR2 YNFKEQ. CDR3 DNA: TGTGCCAGCAGCCCCGGGGGACAGTCCGCAACTAATGAAAAACTGTTTTTT. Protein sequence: CASSPGGQSATNEKLFF.

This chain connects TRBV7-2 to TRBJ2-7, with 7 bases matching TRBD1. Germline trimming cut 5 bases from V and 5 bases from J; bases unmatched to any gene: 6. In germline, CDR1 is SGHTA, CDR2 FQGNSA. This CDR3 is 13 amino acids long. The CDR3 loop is CASSTTGINEQYF. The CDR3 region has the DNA TGTGCCAGCAGCACGACAGGGATAAACGAGCAGTACTTC.

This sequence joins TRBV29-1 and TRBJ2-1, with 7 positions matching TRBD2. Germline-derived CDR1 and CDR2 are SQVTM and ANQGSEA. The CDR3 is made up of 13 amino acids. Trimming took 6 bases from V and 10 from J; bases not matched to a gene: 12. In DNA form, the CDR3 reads TGCAGCGTCCACTCGACTAGCTCGTGGGAGCAGTTCTTC. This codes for CSVHSTSSWEQFF.

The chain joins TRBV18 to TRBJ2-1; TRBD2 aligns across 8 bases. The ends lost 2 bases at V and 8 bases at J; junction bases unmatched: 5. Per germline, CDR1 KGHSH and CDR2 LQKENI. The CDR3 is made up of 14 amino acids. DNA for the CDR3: TGTGCCAGCTCACCAACGAGCGGGAGCGATGAGCAGTTCTTC. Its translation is CASSPTSGSDEQFF.

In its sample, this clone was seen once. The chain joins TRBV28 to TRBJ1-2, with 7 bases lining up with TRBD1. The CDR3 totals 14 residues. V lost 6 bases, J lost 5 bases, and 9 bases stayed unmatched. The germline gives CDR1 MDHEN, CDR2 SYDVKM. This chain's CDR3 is CASSTGDRVYGYTF. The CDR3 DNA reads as TGTGCCAGCAGCACCGGTGACAGGGTTTATGGCTACACCTTC.

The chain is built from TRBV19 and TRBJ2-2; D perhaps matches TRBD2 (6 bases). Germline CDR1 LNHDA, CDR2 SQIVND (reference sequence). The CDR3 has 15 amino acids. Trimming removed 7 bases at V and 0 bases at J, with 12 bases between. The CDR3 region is CASTGLSANTGELFF. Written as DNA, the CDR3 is TGTGCCAGTACGGGACTTAGCGCGAACACCGGGGAGCTGTTTTTT.

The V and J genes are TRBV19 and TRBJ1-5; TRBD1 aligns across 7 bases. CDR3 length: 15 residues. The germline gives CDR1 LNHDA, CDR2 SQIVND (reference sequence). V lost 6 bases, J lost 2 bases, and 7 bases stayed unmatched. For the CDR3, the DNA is TGTGCCAGTAGGATCAGGGGGTATGGCAATCAGCCCCAGCATTTT. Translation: CASRIRGYGNQPQHF.

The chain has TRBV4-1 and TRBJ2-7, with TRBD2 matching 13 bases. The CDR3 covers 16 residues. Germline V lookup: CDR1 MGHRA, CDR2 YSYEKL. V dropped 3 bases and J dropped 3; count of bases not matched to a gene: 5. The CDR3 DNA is TGCGCCAGCAGCCAGAAGGGACTAGCGGGACACTACGAGCAGTACTTC. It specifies CASSQKGLAGHYEQYF.

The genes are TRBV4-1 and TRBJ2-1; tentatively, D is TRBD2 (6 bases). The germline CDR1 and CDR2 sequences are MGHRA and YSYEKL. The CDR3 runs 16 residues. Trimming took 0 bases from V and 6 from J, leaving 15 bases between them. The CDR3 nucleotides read TGCGCCAGCAGCCAAGAGTTGTCTAGCGAACGCAATGAGCAGTTCTTC. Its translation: CASSQELSSERNEQFF.

CDR3 protein: CASRQGTSGSRYEQFF. The CDR3 DNA follows: TGTGCCAGCAGGCAAGGGACTAGCGGGAGTCGCTATGAGCAGTTCTTC. The chain recombines TRBV5-4 with TRBJ2-1; 14 bases align to TRBD2. The germline V gene encodes CDR1 SGHNT and CDR2 YYREEE (reference sequence). The V segment lost 5 bases and the J segment 8 bases; nucleotides outside the gene matches: 9. CDR3 length: 16 residues.

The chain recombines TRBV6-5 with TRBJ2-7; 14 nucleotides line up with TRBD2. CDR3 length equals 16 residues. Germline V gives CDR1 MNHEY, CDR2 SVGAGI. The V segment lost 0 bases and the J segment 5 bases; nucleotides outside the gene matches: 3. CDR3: CASSYSGLAGVHEQYF. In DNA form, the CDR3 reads TGTGCCAGCAGTTACTCGGGACTAGCGGGAGTCCACGAGCAGTACTTC.

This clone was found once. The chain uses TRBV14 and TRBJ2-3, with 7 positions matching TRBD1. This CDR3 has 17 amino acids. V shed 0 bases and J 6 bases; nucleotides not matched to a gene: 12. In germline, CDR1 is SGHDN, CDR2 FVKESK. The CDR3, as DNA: TGTGCCAGCAGCCAAGATAGGATCCGAGGGGGCTTGGATACGCAGTATTTT. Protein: CASSQDRIRGGLDTQYF.

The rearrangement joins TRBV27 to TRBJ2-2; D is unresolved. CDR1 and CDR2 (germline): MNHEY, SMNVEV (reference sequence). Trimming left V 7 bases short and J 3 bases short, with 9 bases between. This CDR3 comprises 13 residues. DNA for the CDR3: TGTGCCAGCACCCCGACTCACACCGGGGAGCTGTTTTTT. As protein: CASTPTHTGELFF.

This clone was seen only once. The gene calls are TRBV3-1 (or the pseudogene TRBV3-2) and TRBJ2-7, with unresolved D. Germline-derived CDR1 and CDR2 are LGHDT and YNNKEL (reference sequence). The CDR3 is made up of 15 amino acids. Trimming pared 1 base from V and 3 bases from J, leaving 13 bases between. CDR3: CASSQVGRSDYEQYF. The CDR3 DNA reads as TGTGCCAGCAGCCAAGTAGGTCGGAGCGACTACGAGCAGTACTTC.

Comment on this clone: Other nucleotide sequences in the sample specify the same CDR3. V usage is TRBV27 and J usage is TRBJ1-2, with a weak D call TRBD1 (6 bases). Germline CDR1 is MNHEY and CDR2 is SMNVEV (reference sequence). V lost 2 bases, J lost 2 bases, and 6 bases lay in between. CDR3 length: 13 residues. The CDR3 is CASSLGQNYGYTF. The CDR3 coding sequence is TGTGCCAGCAGTTTAGGACAGAACTATGGCTACACCTTC.

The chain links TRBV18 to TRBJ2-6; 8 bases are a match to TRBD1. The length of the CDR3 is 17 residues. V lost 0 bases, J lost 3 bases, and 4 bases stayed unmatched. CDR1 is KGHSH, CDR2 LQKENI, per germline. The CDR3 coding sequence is TGTGCCAGCTCACCACCAGGACAGGGTAATGGGGCCAACGTCCTGACTTTC. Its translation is CASSPPGQGNGANVLTF.

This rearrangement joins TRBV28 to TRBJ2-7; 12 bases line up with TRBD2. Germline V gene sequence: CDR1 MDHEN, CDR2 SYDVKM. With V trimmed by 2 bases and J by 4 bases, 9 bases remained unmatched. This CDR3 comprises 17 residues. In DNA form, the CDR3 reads TGTGCCAGCAGTTTACAAACGGGACTAGCGGGTTCATACGAGCAGTACTTC. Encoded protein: CASSLQTGLAGSYEQYF.